The 21 T cell receptor beta chains below all came from one sample that was sequenced in a study of cytomegalovirus exposure and HLA in healthy donors. PCR primers comprised 60 Vbeta and 13 Jbeta primers. Produced via immunoSEQ multiplex PCR; TCRdb's table is partial and in-frame only. The data contain over 200,000 clones, 77% of them singletons. Sequences were obtained from PBMCs. These receptors originate from a woman aged 55-75 years in good health and CMV-seropositive.

J is TRBJ2-2 and V is TRBV7-2, with a possible D match to TRBD2 (6 bases). CDR3 length equals 15 residues. With 3 bases removed from V and 4 bases from J, the gap between germline ends came to 12 bases. The germline gives CDR1 SGHTA, CDR2 FQGNSA. CDR3 residues: CASSFAGPVTGELFF. The CDR3 nucleotides are TGTGCCAGCAGCTTCGCGGGGCCGGTCACCGGGGAGCTGTTTTTT.

This rearrangement joins TRBV4-1 to TRBJ2-3; D perhaps matches TRBD1 (5 bases). Between the trimmed V and J ends, which lost 3 bases and 3 bases, there was a span of 19 bases. This CDR3 contains 17 residues. Germline assignment: CDR1 MGHRA and CDR2 YSYEKL. The DNA of the CDR3 is TGCGCCAGCAGCCAGCGACCTGGTCCGGCAGGGACAGATACGCAGTATTTT. Protein: CASSQRPGPAGTDTQYF.

This clone turned up a few times. The V gene is TRBV11-2, the J gene TRBJ1-2; 7 bases are shared with TRBD1. The CDR3 runs 16 residues. Germline values: CDR1 SGHAT, CDR2 FQNNGV. Unmatched junction bases numbered 16, after V lost 5 bases and J lost 7 bases. CDR3 protein: CASSLTPTGREAGYTF. DNA of the CDR3: TGTGCCAGCAGCCTTACGCCGACAGGGAGAGAGGCTGGCTACACCTTC.

V is TRBV28 and J is TRBJ2-1, with TRBD1 as a possible D gene (5 bases). This CDR3 has 15 amino acids. Trimming stripped 5 bases from V and 0 bases from J, with 11 bases between. Per germline, CDR1 MDHEN and CDR2 SYDVKM. CDR3 sequence: CASSAPGFSYNEQFF. The DNA for the CDR3 is TGTGCCAGCAGTGCCCCAGGGTTCTCCTACAATGAGCAGTTCTTC.

V gene TRBV2 combines with J gene TRBJ2-1, with 9 nucleotides matching TRBD2. This CDR3 is 15 amino acids long. CDR1 SNHLY and CDR2 FYNNEI come from the germline V gene. The ends lost 3 bases at V and 10 bases at J; junction bases unmatched: 10. CDR3 in DNA: TGTGCCAGCAGTGAGCTAGCTAGCGGGATAGGGGAGCAGTTCTTC. Its protein product is CASSELASGIGEQFF. Together with reference TRBV2 and TRBJ2-1, the CDR3 gives the full variable domain: EPEVTQTPSHQVTQMGQEVILRCVPISNHLYFYWYRQILGQKVEFLVSFYNNEISEKSEIFDDQFSVERPDGSNFTLKIRSTKLEDSAMYFCASSELASGIGEQFFGPGTRLTVL.

The chain joins TRBV30 to TRBJ1-2, with D maybe TRBD1 (5 bases). The CDR3 has 13 amino acids. The germline gives CDR1 GTSNPN, CDR2 SVGIG (reference sequence). The V end lost 0 bases, the J end lost 8 bases, and 13 bases lay between the germline ends. DNA for the CDR3: TGTGCCTGGAGTGTCAGGGCGAACGGGGGCTACACCTTC. Translation gives CAWSVRANGGYTF.

V gene TRBV4-3 combines with J gene TRBJ1-5; the D is unclear. CDR1 and CDR2 from the germline V gene are LGHNA and YSLEER. This CDR3 spans 15 amino acids. The ends were cut back, 0 bases at V and 1 base at J, with 7 bases in the middle. The CDR3, as DNA: TGCGCCAGCAGCCAAGATTGGCAGAGCAATCAGCCCCAGCATTTT. Translated, it gives CASSQDWQSNQPQHF.

This clone was counted between two and nine times. V gene TRBV11-3 combines with J gene TRBJ2-7; 10 nucleotides align to TRBD1. The CDR3 consists of 15 residues. Looked up from germline, CDR1 is SGHNT and CDR2 is YENEEA. J gave up 4 bases and V 2 bases, and 5 bases lay outside the gene matches. The CDR3 here is CASSLRTGGPYEQYF. CDR3 sequence (DNA): TGTGCCAGCAGCTTAAGGACAGGGGGACCTTACGAGCAGTACTTC.

V and J are TRBV19 and TRBJ1-3; D may be TRBD1 (6 bases). Germline lookup yields CDR1 LNHDA and CDR2 SQIVND (reference sequence). With 6 bases removed from V and 0 bases from J, the gap between germline ends came to 9 bases. The CDR3 consists of 14 residues. The CDR3 bases are TGTGCCAGTAGGGGCAGGGGCTCTGGAAACACCATATATTTT. This sequence encodes CASRGRGSGNTIYF.

The rearrangement uses TRBV11-3 and TRBJ1-1, with TRBD1 matching 9 bases. Germline-derived CDR1 and CDR2 are SGHNT and YENEEA. The CDR3 runs to 13 residues. V shed 5 bases, J shed 6 bases, and the junction held 4 bases outside the gene matches. CDR3 DNA: TGTGCCAGCAGCCGGGGACAGGGCCCTGAAGCTTTCTTT. This gives the protein CASSRGQGPEAFF.

The rearrangement uses TRBV19 and TRBJ1-4; 9 nucleotides align to TRBD1. V gave up 3 bases and J gave up 4 bases; unmatched junction bases: 3. The CDR3 is made up of 15 amino acids. The germline V gene encodes CDR1 LNHDA and CDR2 SQIVND (reference sequence). The CDR3 loop is CASSIGTGINEKLFF. The DNA of the CDR3 is TGTGCCAGTAGTATCGGGACAGGGATTAATGAAAAACTGTTTTTT.

The CDR3, as DNA: TGTGCCTGGCAGTCACCGAACACTGAAGCTTTCTTT. It encodes CAWQSPNTEAFF. This chain connects TRBV30 to TRBJ1-1; D is ambiguous. The CDR3 contains 12 residues. V gave up 5 bases and J gave up 1 base, with 8 bases separating them. Germline loops: CDR1 GTSNPN, CDR2 SVGIG (reference sequence).

The chain carries TRBV5-4 and TRBJ1-1; no definite D call. CDR1 SGHNT and CDR2 YYREEE come from the germline V gene (reference sequence). Trimming cost V 3 bases and J 0 bases, with 9 bases left between them. The CDR3 length is 14 residues. The chain's CDR3 is CASSWARMNTEAFF. The CDR3 DNA reads TGTGCCAGCAGCTGGGCCCGAATGAACACTGAAGCTTTCTTT.

This clone has a single count. This rearrangement joins TRBV5-6 to TRBJ2-7; 7 bases line up with TRBD2. V shed 0 bases, J shed 3 bases, and the junction held 6 bases outside the gene matches. Germline V lookup: CDR1 SGHDT, CDR2 YYEEEE. The CDR3 extends over 15 amino acids. The DNA for the CDR3 is TGTGCCAGCAGCTTGGCTGGGGGAGGGAACTACGAGCAGTACTTC. Translated: CASSLAGGGNYEQYF.

The J gene is TRBJ1-4, the V gene TRBV5-1, with TRBD1 matching 8 bases. The CDR3 sequence is 16 residues long. The V gene's germline CDR1 is SGHRS and CDR2 YFSETQ. The J segment lost 7 bases and the V segment lost 5 bases, leaving 13 bases of the junction unmatched. CDR3 sequence: CASSSGTGQGGEKLFF. The CDR3 nucleotides read TGCGCCAGCAGTTCCGGGACAGGCCAGGGCGGTGAAAAACTGTTTTTT.

The chain uses TRBV10-3 and TRBJ2-7; TRBD1 agrees at 7 bases. The V gene's germline CDR1 is ENHRY and CDR2 SYGVKD. This CDR3 contains 12 residues. V dropped 8 bases and J dropped 5; count of bases not matched to a gene: 6. The CDR3 here is CAIEGGSDEQYF. CDR3 DNA sequence: TGTGCCATCGAAGGGGGCAGCGACGAGCAGTACTTC.

This chain links TRBV7-3 with TRBJ2-2; D remains unclear. The CDR3 length is 12 residues. V was clipped by 5 bases and J by 3 bases, with 4 bases between them. Germline V gives CDR1 SGHTA, CDR2 FQGTGA. Here the CDR3 reads CASSRYTGELFF. The CDR3 DNA sequence: TGTGCCAGCAGCCGTTACACCGGGGAGCTGTTTTTT.

This chain joins TRBV9 and TRBJ2-5; 7 nucleotides align to TRBD2. In germline, CDR1 is SGDLS, CDR2 YYNGEE. V lost 2 bases and J lost 5; bases outside the gene matches: 12. This CDR3 spans 16 amino acids. Here the CDR3 DNA reads TGTGCCAGCAGCGTGGGGGGGGATCCGGGCCTGGAGACCCAGTACTTC. Protein: CASSVGGDPGLETQYF.

This rearrangement joins TRBV5-1 to TRBJ2-5, with TRBD2 as a possible D gene (5 bases). The CDR3 consists of 14 residues. V shed 1 base and J shed 4 bases, with 11 bases lying between them. Germline-derived CDR1 and CDR2 are SGHRS and YFSETQ. Here the CDR3 reads CASSLSTAGETQYF. The CDR3 nucleotides read TGCGCCAGCAGCTTGAGTACTGCGGGAGAGACCCAGTACTTC.

The genes are TRBV11-2 and TRBJ2-1; TRBD2 is a possible D gene (5 bases). Germline V gene data show CDR1 as SGHAT and CDR2 as FQNNGV. Trimming removed 0 bases from V and 7 bases from J, with 7 bases in between. This CDR3 is 13 amino acids long. The CDR3: CASSLDRGNEQFF. CDR3 nucleotide sequence: TGTGCCAGCAGCTTAGATCGGGGAAATGAGCAGTTCTTC. Looking up the rest from reference TRBV11-2 and TRBJ2-1 gives the full variable domain: EAGVAQSPRYKIIEKRQSVAFWCNPISGHATLYWYQQILGQGPKLLIQFQNNGVVDDSQLPKDRFSAERLKGVDSTLKIQPAKLEDSAVYLCASSLDRGNEQFFGPGTRLTVL.

The V call is TRBV4-1, the J call TRBJ2-2, with 11 positions matching TRBD1. This CDR3 region has 17 residues. The ends lost 4 bases at V and 4 bases at J; junction bases unmatched: 8. The germline CDR1 and CDR2 sequences are MGHRA and YSYEKL. The CDR3, as DNA: TGCGCCAGCAGCCGTCCCGTTGGGACAGGGGGCACCGGGGAGCTGTTTTTT. Its translation: CASSRPVGTGGTGELFF.